This T cell receptor (beta chain) was sequenced during a study of metastatic and nonmetastatic thyroid tumors. Study details: Repertoires were compared across blood and tumor or nodule tissue from malignant and benign thyroid patients.

As processed by the authors: Researchers built a distant-metastasis classifier for papillary thyroid cancer that drew on CDR3 differences across clinicopathological groups. Via MiXCR, TCRdb re-called the PCR reads. Here the V and J calls rest on TCRdb's processing, not on the authors' analysis. The sample has some 25,000 clones, 20% seen once. This clone was picked up many times. Its antigen remains unidentified. Whole-study findings and limits: Patients with malignant thyroid tumors reportedly had significantly higher TCR beta diversity than those with benign nodules, in blood and tumor.

No treatment had been given to any patient before thyroid surgery. This CDR3 spans 16 amino acids. Looked up from germline, CDR1 is SQVTM and CDR2 is ANQGSEA. V lost 7 bases to trimming and J lost 5 bases; unmatched junction nucleotides: 17. The receptor was derived from a male donor with papillary thyroid cancer or a benign thyroid nodule (not recorded which). Some clones in this sample may be carry-over from other donors' samples. Sequencing used blood. The chain employs TRBV29-1 and TRBJ1-2; the match to TRBD1 covers 9 bases. The CDR3 DNA is TGCAGCGCTGGGCCTTGGAGTGGACAGGGGAATTATGGCTACACCTTC. This codes for CSAGPWSGQGNYGYTF.